This T cell receptor (beta chain) comes out of a study of T cells expressing NK-cell markers. Study summary: HCMV seropositivity marked seven of the eight sequenced donors; one was seronegative.

TCRdb re-called the 5' RACE reads and shows each CDR3 protein once, DNA omitted. This sample lists about 390,000 distinct CDR3 sequences; its ten largest clones have about 10%. The germline V gene encodes CDR1 SEHNR and CDR2 FQNEAQ (reference sequence). This CDR3 spans 15 amino acids. This chain uses TRBV7-9 with TRBJ2-1. Material for sequencing was blood T cells: a sorted CD56 or NKG2C T cell subset, CD4+ or CD8+ T cells, or bulk PBMC T cells (not recorded which). The clonotype was recovered from a woman between 50 and 59 years old in good health. The CDR3 region is CASSLAHSAYNEQFF.